What follows describes a single T cell receptor beta chain. The antigen it binds to is not known. No quality values exist for individual bases; no much larger clone is one base distant. This sample is part of a study of esophageal squamous cell carcinoma tumors (dated by TCRdb to the early 2020s). The study in broad terms: Immuno relation high and low groups were defined by principal component analysis with K-means clustering applied to immunohistochemical T-cell and checkpoint marker values. TCR sequencing was performed on 10 or so patients, consisting of five randomly selected high immuno relation cases and five background-matched low immuno relation cases. The approximately 11 cases yielded 1,671,742 total TCRalpha reads and over a million total TCRbeta reads, and approximately 32,000 and 35,000 of those reads, respectively, were unique. A wider cohort of 53 surgically treated esophageal squamous cell carcinoma patients in Japan was included, comprising 21 high and 30 or so low immuno relation cases. The goal of the study was to evaluate both the diversity of the TCR repertoire and the shared TCR repertoires of T cells inside the tumor environment of esophageal squamous cell carcinoma. On the study overall, not on this receptor specifically: Only a few cases were included in the TCR repertoire analysis, and no investigation at the CDR3 clonotype level was carried out. Because TCRalpha and TCRbeta chains were sequenced separately, chain pairing and recognized antigens remained unknown. The high and low immuno relation groups did not differ in total TCR repertoire counts, but the high immuno relation group had more significant repertoire counts. Shared V|J recombination candidates may have been selected by chance because variation in the TCRalphabeta repertoire was large. Over 26 TRAV|TRAJ and about two dozen TRBV|TRBJ combinations appeared shared among high immuno relation cases, including TRAV13-1|TRAJ22 and TRBV7-9|TRBJ2-7. In about 30% of the 10 cases, a single TCRalpha VJ recombination dominated, and TCRalpha diversity seemed to be reduced.

Patients who had received neoadjuvant chemotherapy or for whom clinical information was lacking were excluded from enrollment. The TCR-sequenced cases shown were male, and subtotal esophagectomy with 2- or 3-field lymphadenectomy was performed in the TCR-sequenced cases shown. RNA was extracted from bulk tumor tissue sections with a Qiagen AllPrep kit, without T-cell sorting. Until RNA extraction, small sections of surgically resected tumor tissue were kept in RNAlater reagent at -80 degrees C. The CDR1 and CDR2 encoded by the germline V gene are MDHEN and SYDVKM. The CDR3 starts with the cysteine, ends with the phenylalanine, and has 13 residues. The read is trimmed to its CDR3 DNA, 39 bases read in frame from base 1. V was cut back by 8 bases and J by 1 base, leaving a gap of 11 bases between them. Library creation used 5' RACE. A PCR using KAPA HiFi with TCRalpha or TCRbeta constant-region primers and a P20EA primer was followed by a nested second PCR with CA2 or CB2. Amplification of TCR genes was performed by unbiased adaptor ligation RT-PCR, in which reverse transcription was carried out with Superscript III and a polyT18-containing BSL-18E primer. After second-strand synthesis and blunting, the P10EA/P20EA adaptor was ligated to the cDNA 5' end, followed by NotI digestion. For both the first and second PCRs, around 18 cycles of 98 degrees C for 20 s, 65 degrees C for 30 s and 72 degrees C for 1 min were run. The Nextera XT Index kit v2 Set A was used to index the amplicons, which were pooled in equimolar amounts and quantified with a Qubit 2.0 Fluorometer. Sequencing was carried out on the Illumina MiSeq platform with 2x300 bp paired-end reads. The authors' pipeline ran thus. Reads were assigned to V and J genes by highest identity to IMGT reference sequences using Repertoire Genesis software ver.1.0. CDR3 was defined from Cys104 to Phe118 plus Gly119 and translated, and unique sequence reads were defined by distinct V, J and CDR3 amino acids. Shared V|J combinations were selected when significance was reached in both a Fisher's exact test in edgeR and a Mann Whitney U test. After singletons were removed and 500 repertoire combinations were bootstrapped, the repertoire dissimilarity index was calculated with the R rdi package. The public reads were reanalyzed by TCRdb: fastp trimming at Q25, MiXCR alignment, in-frame beta chains only. Rows with one shared CDR3 protein collapse into an entry with the most common genes and DNA. The V and J calls shown here were made by TCRdb, not taken from the authors' results. The sample table records roughly 5,300 distinct CDR3 sequences; around a fifth of these occur just once. The top ten hold 31% of the sample.

The receptor chain draws on TRBV28 and TRBJ2-5, with the D gene tentatively TRBD1 or TRBD2, based on 5 matching bases in each. The material sequenced was tumor tissue. This receptor was taken from a man aged 50-79 years with esophageal squamous cell carcinoma. The CDR3 sequence is CASGPGPQETQYF. The bases read TGTGCCAGCGGACCGGGACCCCAAGAGACCCAGTACTTC.